This T cell receptor beta chain was observed in a study of T cell repertoires in cytomegalovirus infection (dated by TCRdb to about 2019). Looking at the study overall: Recently identified HLA-C-restricted CMV epitopes, whose presentation resists viral immunomodulation, were targeted by peptide stimulations together with well-studied HLA-B-restricted epitopes. Because public TCR beta signatures pointed to carriage of CMV infection together with the matching HLA type, the HLA type of each donor mattered for the analysis.

The sample's treatment or condition label, decoded: in vitro stimulation with specific CMV peptide epitopes to enrich CMV-specific T cells. The paper as a whole reports these results and caveats: In both this cohort and an independent cohort of some 350 donors, the cumulative frequency of public TCR beta family members distinguished carriers of CMV infection plus the relevant HLA type. The ex vivo response was dominated by HLA-C-restricted CMV-specific TCR beta clonotypes, and the single most frequent clonotype in two of eight donors was supplied by these HLA-C-restricted clonotypes.

Sequencing relied on an Illumina HiSeq 1500. Using fastp trimming at Q25 and MiXCR clonotype assembly, TCRdb reanalyzed the public sequencing data and kept in-frame beta chains. Records with the same CDR3 protein are collapsed into one entry carrying the most frequent genes and DNA. The sample records fewer than 1,000,000 distinct CDR3 sequences, approximately 32% of which are singletons. About an eighth of the sample lies in the top ten. From the cysteine up to the phenylalanine, the CDR3 has a length of 15 residues. Left in the record is the CDR3 DNA by itself, 45 bases read in frame from the first base. Trimming leaves V shorter by 1 base and J shorter by 5 bases, with the junction holding 2 bases beyond the gene matches. Sequences MGHRA (CDR1) and YSYEKL (CDR2) are obtained from the germline V gene. This clonotype was seen more than once but under ten times. This clone's antigen is unknown. It has no much larger one-base neighbor in the sample; base qualities were not kept.

In this chain, TRBV4-1 is recombined with TRBJ2-1, and 10 bases in between align with TRBD2. This TCR derives from a human donor in good health (CMV status not recorded). Some clones in this sample may be carry-over from other donors' samples. Sequences were derived from cultured CD8+ T cells from PBMCs, sampled from culture after CMV antigen stimulation. The CDR3 amino acid sequence is: CASSQVTSGDNEQFF. The DNA reads TGCGCCAGCAGCCAAGTTACTAGCGGGGACAATGAGCAGTTCTTC.